The 18 T cell receptor beta chains in this list originate from one sample, sequenced in a study of vaccination and CD4 T cells after COVID-19. Treatment of the sample: approximately nine-day PBMC culture with coronavirus spike peptide pools or control peptides (ViraFEST assay). Their recognized antigens are unknown. With the Oncomine TCR Beta short-read assay, DNA from cultured CD4+ T cells was sequenced. Using its own MiXCR run on the PCR reads, TCRdb lists one record per CDR3 protein. The sample consists of about 20,000 distinct CDR3 sequences, about 50% of them appearing once. Sequenced material: cultured CD4+ T cells from blood. The receptors here all came from a human donor with COVID-19.

This clonotype was counted a few times. This rearrangement joins TRBV21-1 to TRBJ2-5; the D call TRBD1 from the table was never checked on the DNA. TRBV21-1 is a pseudogene locus. The CDR3 covers 13 residues. DNA for the CDR3: TGTGCCAGCACCCTAGGGGCCCAAGAGACCCAGTACTTC. Translation: CASTLGAQETQYF.

This clonotype was counted only a few times. J is TRBJ1-4 and V is TRBV20-1; maybe TRBD1 (6 bases). In germline, CDR1 is DFQATT, CDR2 SNEGSKA (reference sequence). The CDR3 is 16 residues long. V shed 3 bases and J shed 0 bases, with 14 bases lying between them. CDR3 DNA: TGCAGTGCTAGCGACACAGGGAAGCCAACTAATGAAAAACTGTTTTTT. Amino acid sequence: CSASDTGKPTNEKLFF.

The V and J genes are TRBV14 and TRBJ2-7; D ambiguous. Germline V lookup: CDR1 SGHDN, CDR2 FVKESK. The CDR3 consists of 11 residues. V lost 5 bases, J lost 6 bases, and 8 bases lay in between. CDR3 in DNA: TGTGCCAGCAGCACGGAGCGCGAGCAGTACTTC. The encoded protein is CASSTEREQYF.

This clonotype was counted between two and nine times. The J gene is TRBJ2-5, the V gene TRBV28, with a possible D match to TRBD2 (6 bases). Trimming shortened V by 4 bases and J by 5 bases, and 20 bases separated the two germline ends. This CDR3 has 16 residues. In germline, CDR1 is MDHEN, CDR2 SYDVKM. CDR3 in DNA: TGTGCCAGCAGTTCCACGGGGGACCGCCGTAGGGAGACCCAGTACTTC. Translating gives CASSSTGDRRRETQYF.

Concerning this clonotype: Its ends do not fully match the called genes, so a read error is possible. This chain connects TRBV7-2 to TRBJ2-7; D tentatively fits TRBD1 or TRBD2 (5 bases each). The CDR3 extends over 14 amino acids. Germline V gives CDR1 SGHTA, CDR2 FQGNSA. CDR3 region: CASSLETGRSNADF. The CDR3 DNA is TGTGCCAGCAGCTTAGAAACGGGACGGAGCAACGCCGACTTC.

This clonotype was seen only once. The V and J genes are TRBV6-2 or TRBV6-3 and TRBJ1-6; no clear D. The V gene lost 6 bases and the J gene lost 5 bases, with 5 bases spanning the gap. CDR1 and CDR2 from the germline V gene are MNHEY and SVGEGT. This CDR3 contains 12 residues. The CDR3 here is CASRLDNSPLHF. The CDR3 nucleotides read TGTGCCAGCAGATTGGATAATTCACCCCTCCACTTT.

The genes are TRBV19 and TRBJ1-5; the D is unclear. With 1 base removed from V and 3 bases from J, the gap between germline ends came to 10 bases. Germline CDR1 and CDR2: LNHDA and SQIVND (reference sequence). CDR3 length: 15 amino acids. The CDR3 is CASSIVGENNQPQHF. DNA of the CDR3: TGTGCCAGTAGTATAGTAGGAGAGAACAATCAGCCCCAGCATTTT.

The rearrangement uses TRBV6-5 and TRBJ2-1; 7 bases are a match to TRBD1. V was pared by 2 bases and J by 0 bases, with 7 bases of the junction left unmatched. There are 17 residues in the CDR3. In germline, CDR1 is MNHEY, CDR2 SVGAGI. The CDR3 sequence: CASSYEGQAPSYNEQFF. CDR3 DNA sequence: TGTGCCAGCAGTTACGAAGGACAGGCGCCCTCCTACAATGAGCAGTTCTTC.

This clonotype is classed as medium-sized. The CDR3 protein is CSARDNYNQPQHF. The DNA of the CDR3 is TGCAGCGCCCGGGACAACTACAATCAGCCCCAGCATTTT. J is TRBJ1-5 and V is TRBV29-1, with a tentative D call TRBD1 (6 bases). V was clipped by 7 bases and J by 3 bases, with 13 bases between them. The CDR3 runs to 13 residues. Per germline, CDR1 SQVTM and CDR2 ANQGSEA.

In its sample, this clonotype was seen a few times. The rearrangement uses TRBV20-1 and TRBJ2-6; no clear D. This CDR3 has 15 amino acids. The V and J ends lost 6 bases and 4 bases respectively, with 16 bases between them. Germline CDR1 DFQATT, CDR2 SNEGSKA (reference sequence). The CDR3 nucleotides read TGCAGTGCCCAAGTCGGGTCCCTCGGGGCCAACGTCCTGACTTTC. It translates to CSAQVGSLGANVLTF.

CDR3 loop: CSAREDGMNNSPLHF. The CDR3 DNA follows: TGCAGTGCTAGAGAAGACGGGATGAATAATTCACCCCTCCACTTT. J is TRBJ1-6 and V is TRBV20-1; no firm D call. This CDR3 is 15 amino acids long. V was shortened by 0 bases and J by 5 bases, with 11 bases between the two germline ends. CDR1 DFQATT and CDR2 SNEGSKA come from the germline V gene (reference sequence).

V usage is TRBV18 and J usage is TRBJ1-6, with TRBD1 matching over 10 bases. There are 14 residues in the CDR3. The V segment lost 2 bases and the J segment 9 bases; nucleotides outside the gene matches: 1. In germline, CDR1 is KGHSH, CDR2 LQKENI. The CDR3 sequence is CASSPGQGVSPLHF. The CDR3 nucleotides are TGTGCCAGCTCACCAGGACAGGGGGTTTCACCCCTCCACTTT. The variable domain in full, completed from reference TRBV18 and TRBJ1-6, reads NAGVMQNPRHLVRRRGQEARLRCSPMKGHSHVYWYRQLPEEGLKFMVYLQKENIIDESGMPKERFSAEFPKEGPSILRIQQVVRGDSAAYFCASSPGQGVSPLHFGNGTRLTVT.

The J gene is TRBJ2-1, the V gene TRBV10-1; D might be TRBD2 (5 bases). The CDR3 runs to 12 residues. V gave up 6 bases and J gave up 7 bases, with 10 bases separating them. Germline V gene data show CDR1 as WNHNN and CDR2 as SYGVQD (reference sequence). The chain's CDR3 is CASSTGGNEQFF. CDR3 DNA: TGCGCCAGCAGCACCGGCGGGAATGAGCAGTTCTTC.

V is TRBV19 and J is TRBJ2-1; TRBD1 is a possible D gene (5 bases). The CDR3 runs to 13 residues. V lost 6 bases to trimming and J lost 5 bases, with 11 bases between them. Germline V gene sequence: CDR1 LNHDA, CDR2 SQIVND (reference sequence). The CDR3 DNA sequence: TGTGCCAGTAGGATGGGGCGGAACAATGAGCAGTTCTTC. Its protein product is CASRMGRNNEQFF.

In its sample, this clonotype ranks as medium-sized. The chain is built from TRBV25-1 and TRBJ1-4; no reliable D call. The V end lost 7 bases, the J end lost 10 bases, and 13 bases lay between the germline ends. Germline CDR1 is MGHDK and CDR2 is SYGVNS. The CDR3 totals 12 residues. The DNA of the CDR3 is TGTGCCAGCAAGGACCAGGCGGGAAAACTGTTTTTT. This gives the protein CASKDQAGKLFF. Full variable domain (remainder filled in from reference TRBV25-1 and TRBJ1-4): EADIYQTPRYLVIGTGKKITLECSQTMGHDKMYWYQQDPGMELHLIHYSYGVNSTEKGDLSSESTVSRIRTEHFPLTLESARPSHTSQYLCASKDQAGKLFFGSGTQLSVL.

This clonotype was counted between two and nine times. The rearrangement joins TRBV11-2 to TRBJ1-1; 9 bases line up with TRBD1. With V trimmed by 5 bases and J by 2 bases, 3 bases remained unmatched. This CDR3 is 14 amino acids long. Per germline, CDR1 SGHAT and CDR2 FQNNGV. The CDR3, as DNA: TGTGCCAGCAGCCCGGACAGGGGTAACACTGAAGCTTTCTTT. Protein sequence: CASSPDRGNTEAFF.

The V and J genes are TRBV5-1 and TRBJ2-2, with D possibly matching TRBD1 (6 bases). Germline loops: CDR1 SGHRS, CDR2 YFSETQ. The CDR3 runs to 16 residues. V gave up 4 bases and J gave up 5 bases, with 18 bases separating them. The CDR3, as DNA: TGCGCCAGCAGCCCTATGGCAGGGGATCTAACCGGGGAGCTGTTTTTT. As protein: CASSPMAGDLTGELFF.

The chain carries TRBV4-2 and TRBJ2-2, with D maybe TRBD1 (6 bases). Germline V gives CDR1 LGHNA, CDR2 YNFKEQ. The V end lost 9 bases, the J end lost 5 bases, and 13 bases lay between the germline ends. The CDR3 runs to 13 residues. CDR3 DNA sequence: TGTGCCAGGGGGGCTCTCCGAACCGGGGAGCTGTTTTTT. Encoded protein: CARGALRTGELFF.